The T cell receptor beta chain described here comes from a study of blood T cell repertoires in COVID-19. Study processing details: The assay estimated nucleated cells by amplifying reference gene primers. Produced via immunoSEQ multiplex PCR; TCRdb's table is partial and in-frame only. That table gives V, J and clone size, and the DNA gave D and trimming. The sample carries over 350,000 clones, approximately 90% recorded once. With V trimmed by 1 base and J by 3 bases, 6 bases remained unmatched. CDR3 size: 16 residues. CDR1 MGHRA and CDR2 YSYEKL come from the germline V gene. The receptor's source is a woman in her thirties with active or convalescent COVID-19. The chain joins TRBV4-1 to TRBJ2-1, with 7 bases aligning to TRBD2. Specimen: peripheral blood. CDR3: CASSQAWTSNYNEQFF. In DNA, the CDR3 is TGCGCCAGCAGCCAAGCGTGGACTAGTAACTACAATGAGCAGTTCTTC.